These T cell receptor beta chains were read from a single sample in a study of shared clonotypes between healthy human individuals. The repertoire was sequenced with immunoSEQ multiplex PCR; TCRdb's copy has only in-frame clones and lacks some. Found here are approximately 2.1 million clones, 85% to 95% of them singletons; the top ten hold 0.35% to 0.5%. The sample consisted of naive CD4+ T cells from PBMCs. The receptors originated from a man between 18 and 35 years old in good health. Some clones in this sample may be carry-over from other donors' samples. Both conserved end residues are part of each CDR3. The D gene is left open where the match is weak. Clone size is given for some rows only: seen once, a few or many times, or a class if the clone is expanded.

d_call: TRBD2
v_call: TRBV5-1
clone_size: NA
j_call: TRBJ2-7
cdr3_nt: TGCGCCAGCAGCTTAGGACTAGCGGGAGGATCCTACGAGCAGTACTTC
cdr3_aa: CASSLGLAGGSYEQYF

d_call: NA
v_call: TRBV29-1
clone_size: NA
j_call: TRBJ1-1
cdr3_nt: TGCAGCGTTGACGAGGGGTTAGGGACTGAAGCTTTCTTT
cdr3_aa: CSVDEGLGTEAFF

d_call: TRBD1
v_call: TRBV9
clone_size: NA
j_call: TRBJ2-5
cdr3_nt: TGTGCCAGCAGCCAACAGTGGGGGACAGGTGGCCAAGAGACCCAGTACTTC
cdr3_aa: CASSQQWGTGGQETQYF

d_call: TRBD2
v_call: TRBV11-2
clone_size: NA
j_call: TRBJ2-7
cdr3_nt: TGTGCCAGCAGCTTAAATGGGGGGGGCTCCTACGAGCAGTACTTC
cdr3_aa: CASSLNGGGSYEQYF

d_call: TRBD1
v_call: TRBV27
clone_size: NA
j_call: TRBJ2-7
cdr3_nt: TGTGCCAGCAGTTTGGGGACAGGGGAATACGAGCAGTACTTC
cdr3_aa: CASSLGTGEYEQYF

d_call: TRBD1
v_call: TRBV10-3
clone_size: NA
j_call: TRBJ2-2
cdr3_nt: TGTGCCATCAGGGGACAGGTGAACACCGGGGAGCTGTTTTTT
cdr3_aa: CAIRGQVNTGELFF

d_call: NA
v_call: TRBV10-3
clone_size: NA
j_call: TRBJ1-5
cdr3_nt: TGTGCCATCAGTGAAGGACAGTCACCCAATCAGCCCCAGCATTTT
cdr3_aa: CAISEGQSPNQPQHF

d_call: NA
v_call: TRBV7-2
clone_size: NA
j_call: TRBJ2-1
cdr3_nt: TGTGCCAGCAGTCCCCTAAGTGGGGTCGGGAATGAGCAGTTCTTC
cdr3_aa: CASSPLSGVGNEQFF

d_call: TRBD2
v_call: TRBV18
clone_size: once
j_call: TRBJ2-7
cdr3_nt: TGTGCCAGCTCACCACGGCCTAGCGGGAGCCTGTCCTACGAGCAGTACTTC
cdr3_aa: CASSPRPSGSLSYEQYF

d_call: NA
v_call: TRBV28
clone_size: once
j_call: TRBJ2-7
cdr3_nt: TGTGCCAGCAGTTTATGGGGCCACGAGCAGTACTTC
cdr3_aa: CASSLWGHEQYF

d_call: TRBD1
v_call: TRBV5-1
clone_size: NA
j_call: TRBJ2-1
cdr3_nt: TGCGCCAGCAGTGCCGGGACAGCCCACAATGAGCAGTTCTTC
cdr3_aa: CASSAGTAHNEQFF

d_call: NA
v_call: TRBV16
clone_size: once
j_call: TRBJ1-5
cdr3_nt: TGTGCCAGCAGCCGAAGGGGTACAGCTAATAGCAATCAGCCCCAGCATTTT
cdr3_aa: CASSRRGTANSNQPQHF

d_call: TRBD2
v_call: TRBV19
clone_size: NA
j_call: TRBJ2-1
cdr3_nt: TGTGCCAGTAGTCGGACTAGCGGGGGGACGCCGTTCTTC
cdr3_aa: CASSRTSGGTPFF

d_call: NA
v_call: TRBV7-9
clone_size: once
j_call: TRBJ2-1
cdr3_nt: TGTGCCAGCAGCTCCCGGGGTAGAGCCAGGTCCTACAATGAGCAGTTCTTC
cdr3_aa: CASSSRGRARSYNEQFF

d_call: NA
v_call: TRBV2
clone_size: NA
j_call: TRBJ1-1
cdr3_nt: TGTGCCAGCAATGGGGGGCTCACTGAAGCTTTCTTT
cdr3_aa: CASNGGLTEAFF

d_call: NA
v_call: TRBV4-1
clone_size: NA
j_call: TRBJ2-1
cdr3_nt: TGCGCCAGCAGCCGGCTCGTAGTCGGGATCGGACCAAGCTCCTACAATGAGCAGTTCTTC
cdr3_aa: CASSRLVVGIGPSSYNEQFF

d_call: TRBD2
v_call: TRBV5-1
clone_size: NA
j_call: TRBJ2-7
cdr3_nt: TGCGCCAGCAACGGACTAGCGGGAGGGTTGGGGGAGCAGTACTTC
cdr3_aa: CASNGLAGGLGEQYF

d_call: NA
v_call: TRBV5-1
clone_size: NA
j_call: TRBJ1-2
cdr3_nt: TGCGCCAGCAGCTTGGAAACAGATGGCTACACCTTC
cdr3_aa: CASSLETDGYTF

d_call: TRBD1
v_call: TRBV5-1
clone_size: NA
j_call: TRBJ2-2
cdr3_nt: TGCGCCAGCAGCTGGGACAGCCAGGGCACCGGGGAGCTGTTTTTT
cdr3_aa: CASSWDSQGTGELFF